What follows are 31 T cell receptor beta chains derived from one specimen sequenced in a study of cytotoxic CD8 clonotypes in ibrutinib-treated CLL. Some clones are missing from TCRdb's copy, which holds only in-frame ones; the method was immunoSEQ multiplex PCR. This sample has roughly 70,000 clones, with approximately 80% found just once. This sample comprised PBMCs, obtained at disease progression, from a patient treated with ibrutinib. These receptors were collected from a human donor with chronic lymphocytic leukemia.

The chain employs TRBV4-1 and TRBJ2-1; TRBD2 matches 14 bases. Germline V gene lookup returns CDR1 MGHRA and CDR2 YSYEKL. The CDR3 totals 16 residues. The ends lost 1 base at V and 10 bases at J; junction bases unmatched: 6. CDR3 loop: CASSQAGLAGGKEQFF. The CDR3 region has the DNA TGCGCCAGCAGCCAAGCTGGACTAGCGGGAGGTAAGGAGCAGTTCTTC.

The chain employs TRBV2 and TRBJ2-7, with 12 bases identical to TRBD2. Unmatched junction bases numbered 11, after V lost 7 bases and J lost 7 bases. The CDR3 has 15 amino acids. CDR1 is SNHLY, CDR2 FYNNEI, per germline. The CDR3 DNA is TGTGCCAGCACCCTACTTGGACTAGCGGGAAGGGAGCAGTACTTC. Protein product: CASTLLGLAGREQYF.

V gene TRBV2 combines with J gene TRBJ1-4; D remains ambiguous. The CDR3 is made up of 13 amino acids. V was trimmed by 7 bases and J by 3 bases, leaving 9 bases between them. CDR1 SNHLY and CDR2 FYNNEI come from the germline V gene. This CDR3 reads CASTLESNEKLFF. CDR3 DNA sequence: TGTGCCAGCACCCTTGAGTCTAATGAAAAACTGTTTTTT.

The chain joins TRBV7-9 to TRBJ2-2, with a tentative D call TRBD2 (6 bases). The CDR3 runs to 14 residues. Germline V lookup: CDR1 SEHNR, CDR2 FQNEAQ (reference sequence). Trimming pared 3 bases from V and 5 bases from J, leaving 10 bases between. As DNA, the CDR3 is TGTGCCAGCAGCTTGGCAGGGAGGACCGGGGAGCTGTTTTTT. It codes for CASSLAGRTGELFF.

The CDR3 is CSVELGGRQPQHF. CDR3 nucleotide sequence: TGCAGCGTTGAGCTAGGGGGTCGGCAGCCCCAGCATTTT. This chain links TRBV29-1 with TRBJ1-5; possibly TRBD1 for D (6 bases). V dropped 3 bases and J dropped 7 bases, with 13 bases sitting between them. The CDR3 is 13 residues long. Germline CDR1 reads SQVTM; CDR2 reads ANQGSEA.

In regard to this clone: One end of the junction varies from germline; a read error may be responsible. This chain's CDR3 is CATSKRDRNTEAFF. CDR3 DNA: TGTGCCACCAGCAAGAGGGACAGGAACACTGAAGCTTTCTTT. V and J are TRBV11-2 and TRBJ1-1; 7 positions agree with TRBD1. The CDR3 sequence is 14 residues long. From germline, CDR1 is SGHAT and CDR2 FQNNGV.

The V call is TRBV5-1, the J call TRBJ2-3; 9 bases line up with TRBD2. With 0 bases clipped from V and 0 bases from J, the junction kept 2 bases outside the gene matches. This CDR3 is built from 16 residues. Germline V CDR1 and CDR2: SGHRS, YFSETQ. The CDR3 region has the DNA TGCGCCAGCAGCTTGGTACTAGCGGGTAGCACAGATACGCAGTATTTT. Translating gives CASSLVLAGSTDTQYF.

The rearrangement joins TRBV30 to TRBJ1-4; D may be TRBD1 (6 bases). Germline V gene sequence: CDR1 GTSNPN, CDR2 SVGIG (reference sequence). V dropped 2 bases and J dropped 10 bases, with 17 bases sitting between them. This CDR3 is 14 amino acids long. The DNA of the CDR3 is TGTGCCTGGAGTCCCCCGGGGGCCGTCGGAAAACTGTTTTTT. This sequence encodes CAWSPPGAVGKLFF.

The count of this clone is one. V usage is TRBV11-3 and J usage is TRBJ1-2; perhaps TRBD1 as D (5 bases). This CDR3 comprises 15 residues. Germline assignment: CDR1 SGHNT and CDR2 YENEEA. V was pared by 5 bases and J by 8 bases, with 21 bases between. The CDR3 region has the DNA TGTGCCAGCAGCGCCGGACAAGGCTTCCAACAAGGCTACACCTTC. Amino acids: CASSAGQGFQQGYTF.

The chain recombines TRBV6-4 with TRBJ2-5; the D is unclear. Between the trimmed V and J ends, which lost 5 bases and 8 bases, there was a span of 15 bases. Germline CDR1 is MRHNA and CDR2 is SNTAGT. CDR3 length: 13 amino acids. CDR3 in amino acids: CASSSRVFFTQYF. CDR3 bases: TGTGCCAGCAGTTCCCGGGTCTTTTTCACCCAGTACTTC.

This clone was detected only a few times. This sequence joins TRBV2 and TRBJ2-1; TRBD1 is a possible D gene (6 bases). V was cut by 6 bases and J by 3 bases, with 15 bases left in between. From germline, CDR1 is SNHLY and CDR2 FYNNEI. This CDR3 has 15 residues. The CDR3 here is CASSYGDTYYNEQFF. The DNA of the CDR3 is TGTGCCAGCAGCTATGGGGACACCTACTACAATGAGCAGTTCTTC.

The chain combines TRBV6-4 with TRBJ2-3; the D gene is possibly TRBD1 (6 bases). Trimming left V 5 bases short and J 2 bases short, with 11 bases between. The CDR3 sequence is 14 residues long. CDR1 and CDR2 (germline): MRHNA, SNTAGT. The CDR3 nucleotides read TGTGCCAGCAGTTTAACAGGGACCACAGATACGCAGTATTTT. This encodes CASSLTGTTDTQYF.

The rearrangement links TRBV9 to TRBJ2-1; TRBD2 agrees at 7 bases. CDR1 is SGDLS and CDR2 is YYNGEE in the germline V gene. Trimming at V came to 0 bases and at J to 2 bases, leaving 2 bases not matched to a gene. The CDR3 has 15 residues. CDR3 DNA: TGTGCCAGCAGCGTAGGGGGGGGACCCTACAATGAGCAGTTCTTC. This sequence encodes CASSVGGGPYNEQFF.

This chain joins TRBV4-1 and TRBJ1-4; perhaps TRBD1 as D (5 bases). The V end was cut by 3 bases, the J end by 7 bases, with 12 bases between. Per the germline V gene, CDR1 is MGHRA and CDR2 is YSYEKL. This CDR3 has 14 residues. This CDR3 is CASSHEGLGEKLFF. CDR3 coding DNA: TGCGCCAGCAGCCACGAGGGGTTGGGTGAAAAACTGTTTTTT.

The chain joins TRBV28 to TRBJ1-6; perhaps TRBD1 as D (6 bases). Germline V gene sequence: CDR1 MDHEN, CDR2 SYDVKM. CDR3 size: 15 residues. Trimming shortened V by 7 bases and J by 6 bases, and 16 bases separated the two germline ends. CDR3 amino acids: CASTKNRVPNSPLHF. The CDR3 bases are TGTGCCAGCACCAAGAACAGGGTTCCTAATTCACCCCTCCACTTT.

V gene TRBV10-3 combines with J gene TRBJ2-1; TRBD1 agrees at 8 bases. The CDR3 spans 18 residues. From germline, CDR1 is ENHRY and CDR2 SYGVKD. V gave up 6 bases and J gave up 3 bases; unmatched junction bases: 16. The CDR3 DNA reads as TGTGCCATCAGCTCGGACAGGGAACCGGGACAGATCTACAATGAGCAGTTCTTC. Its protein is CAISSDREPGQIYNEQFF.

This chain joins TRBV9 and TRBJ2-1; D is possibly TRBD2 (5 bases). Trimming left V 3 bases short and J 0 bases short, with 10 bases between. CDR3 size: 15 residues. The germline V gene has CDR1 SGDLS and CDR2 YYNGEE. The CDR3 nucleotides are TGTGCCAGCAGCGAAGTAGAGGGCTCCTACAATGAGCAGTTCTTC. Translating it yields CASSEVEGSYNEQFF.

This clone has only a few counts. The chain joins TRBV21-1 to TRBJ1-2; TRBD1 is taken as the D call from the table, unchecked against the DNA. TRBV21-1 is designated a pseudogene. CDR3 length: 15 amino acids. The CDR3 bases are TGTGCCAGCAGCAAAAGGGACAGGGGGCAGGATGGCTACACCTTC. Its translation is CASSKRDRGQDGYTF.

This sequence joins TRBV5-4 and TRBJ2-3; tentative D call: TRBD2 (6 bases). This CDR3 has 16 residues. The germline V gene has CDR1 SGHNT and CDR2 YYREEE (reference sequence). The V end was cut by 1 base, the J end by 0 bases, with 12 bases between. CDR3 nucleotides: TGTGCCAGCAGCTTGAGCCTAGCGACTAGCACAGATACGCAGTATTTT. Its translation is CASSLSLATSTDTQYF.

In DNA, the CDR3 is TGTGCCAGCCGGTCGGGGTTGGACTATGGCTACACCTTC. Translating it yields CASRSGLDYGYTF. The rearrangement uses TRBV14 and TRBJ1-2, with D uncertain. This CDR3 is 13 amino acids long. Trimming removed 8 bases from V and 3 bases from J, with 13 bases in between. Germline CDR1 is SGHDN and CDR2 is FVKESK.

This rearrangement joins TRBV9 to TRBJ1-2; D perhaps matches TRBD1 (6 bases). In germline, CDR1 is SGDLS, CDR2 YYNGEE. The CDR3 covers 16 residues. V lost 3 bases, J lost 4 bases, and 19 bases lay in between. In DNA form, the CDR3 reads TGTGCCAGCAGCGAGGGGTACAGGGTCTCAATCTATGGCTACACCTTC. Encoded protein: CASSEGYRVSIYGYTF.

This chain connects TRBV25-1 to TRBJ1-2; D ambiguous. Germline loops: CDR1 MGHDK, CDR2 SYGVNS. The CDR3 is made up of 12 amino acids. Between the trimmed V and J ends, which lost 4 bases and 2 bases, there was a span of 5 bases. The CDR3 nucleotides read TGTGCCAGCAGTGGGCAGAACTATGGCTACACCTTC. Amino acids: CASSGQNYGYTF.

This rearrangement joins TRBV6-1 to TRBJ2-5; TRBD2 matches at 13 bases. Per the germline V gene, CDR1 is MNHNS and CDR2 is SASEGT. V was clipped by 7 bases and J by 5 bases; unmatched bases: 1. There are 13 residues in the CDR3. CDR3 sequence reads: CASKLAGGETQYF. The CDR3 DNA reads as TGTGCCAGCAAACTAGCGGGGGGGGAGACCCAGTACTTC.

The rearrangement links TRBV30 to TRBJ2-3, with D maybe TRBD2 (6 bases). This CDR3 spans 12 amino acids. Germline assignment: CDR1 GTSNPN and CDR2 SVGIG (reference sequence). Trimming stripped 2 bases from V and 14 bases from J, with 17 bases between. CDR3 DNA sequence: TGTGCCTGGAGTTGGCAGGAGGGATTTTTGTATTTT. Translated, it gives CAWSWQEGFLYF.

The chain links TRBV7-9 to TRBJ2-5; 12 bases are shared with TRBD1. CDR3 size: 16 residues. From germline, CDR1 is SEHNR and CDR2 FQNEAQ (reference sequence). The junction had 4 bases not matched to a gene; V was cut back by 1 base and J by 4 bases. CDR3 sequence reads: CASSLGDRGRRETQYF. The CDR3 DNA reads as TGTGCCAGCAGCTTAGGGGACAGGGGGCGCCGAGAGACCCAGTACTTC.

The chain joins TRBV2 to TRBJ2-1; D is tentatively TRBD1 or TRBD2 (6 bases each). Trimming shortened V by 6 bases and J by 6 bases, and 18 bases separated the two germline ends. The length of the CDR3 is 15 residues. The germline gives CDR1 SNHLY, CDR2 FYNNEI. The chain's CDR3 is CASSPPGGTSNEQFF. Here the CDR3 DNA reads TGTGCCAGCAGCCCACCAGGAGGGACAAGCAATGAGCAGTTCTTC.

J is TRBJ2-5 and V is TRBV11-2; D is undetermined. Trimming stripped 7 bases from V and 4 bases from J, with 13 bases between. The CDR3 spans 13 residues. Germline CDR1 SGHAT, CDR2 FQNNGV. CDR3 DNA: TGTGCCAGCACCCCGAGTGGTCGAGAGACCCAGTACTTC. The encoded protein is CASTPSGRETQYF.

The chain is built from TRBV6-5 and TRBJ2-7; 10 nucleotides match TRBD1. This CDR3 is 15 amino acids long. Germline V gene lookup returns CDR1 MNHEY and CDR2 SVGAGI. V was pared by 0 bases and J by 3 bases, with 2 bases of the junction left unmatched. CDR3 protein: CASSYSTGGGYEQYF. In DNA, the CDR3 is TGTGCCAGCAGTTACTCGACAGGGGGCGGCTACGAGCAGTACTTC.

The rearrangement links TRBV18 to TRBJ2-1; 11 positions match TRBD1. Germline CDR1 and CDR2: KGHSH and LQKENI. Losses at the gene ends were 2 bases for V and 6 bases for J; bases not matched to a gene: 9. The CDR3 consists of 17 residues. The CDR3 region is CASSPNMAGTGGNEQFF. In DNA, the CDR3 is TGTGCCAGCTCACCAAATATGGCCGGGACAGGGGGCAATGAGCAGTTCTTC. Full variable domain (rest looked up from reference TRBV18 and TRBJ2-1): NAGVMQNPRHLVRRRGQEARLRCSPMKGHSHVYWYRQLPEEGLKFMVYLQKENIIDESGMPKERFSAEFPKEGPSILRIQQVVRGDSAAYFCASSPNMAGTGGNEQFFGPGTRLTVL.

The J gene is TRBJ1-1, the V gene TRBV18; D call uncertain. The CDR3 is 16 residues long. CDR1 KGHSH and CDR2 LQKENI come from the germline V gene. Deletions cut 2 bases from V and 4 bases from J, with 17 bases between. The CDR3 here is CASSPMSGAGFTEAFF. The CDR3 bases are TGTGCCAGCTCACCAATGTCCGGTGCGGGGTTCACTGAAGCTTTCTTT.

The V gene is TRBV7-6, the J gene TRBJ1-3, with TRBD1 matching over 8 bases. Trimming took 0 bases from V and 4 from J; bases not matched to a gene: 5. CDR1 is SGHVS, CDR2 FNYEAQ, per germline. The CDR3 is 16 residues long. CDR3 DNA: TGTGCCAGCAGCTTAGCGACGGGACAGGCAGGAAACACCATATATTTT. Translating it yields CASSLATGQAGNTIYF.